This T cell receptor beta chain was profiled in a study of shared clonotypes between healthy human individuals. About the research overall: Participating donors consisted of two women and a few men aged 18 to 49.

Sequenced by immunoSEQ multiplex PCR; TCRdb stores in-frame clones only, minus some. The sample lists approximately 1.4 million clones, 95% to 99% occurring once. With 2 bases removed from V and 5 bases from J, the gap between germline ends came to 10 bases. The CDR3 spans 14 residues. CDR1 and CDR2 (germline): SNHLY, FYNNEI. The donors, healthy adults who were HIV-negative, had experienced no recent acute infections or vaccinations. Researchers partitioned CD4+ cells into CD45RA+ naive and CD45RA-negative memory subsets. This chain joins TRBV2 and TRBJ1-5, with no clear D. Input material: naive CD4+ T cells sorted from blood. As to subset: CD45RA+ positively selected. The TCR sequence derives from a man aged 30 to 45 in good health. CDR3 sequence reads: CASSERPAYQPQHF. CDR3 nucleotide sequence: TGTGCCAGCAGTGAAAGGCCAGCTTATCAGCCCCAGCATTTT.